The clone carrying this TCR beta chain has more than one count but fewer than ten. Its antigen is unidentified. The authors deemed Graves' hyperthyroidism stable absent ophthalmopathy progression within 18 months. Diagnostic assessment was based on clinical symptoms, serum thyroxine and TRAb, thyroid ultrasound and orbital computed tomography. The data belong to a study of T cells in Graves' hyperthyroidism and ophthalmopathy. Findings and caveats of the study: Ophthalmopathy was predicted by the model a median of roughly 6.6 months ahead of onset. Separating ophthalmopathy from stable hyperthyroidism was achieved by a 13 V-J model.

TCR beta CDR3 regions were amplified from RNA. HTBI primers were used for first-round RT-PCR of the TCR CDR3. From the multiplex PCR reads, TCRdb called clonotypes with MiXCR, one entry per CDR3 protein. The repertoire holds about 700,000 distinct CDR3 sequences, with around 13% as singletons. Germline V gene data show CDR1 as LGHDT and CDR2 as YNNKEL (reference sequence). Deletions cut 2 bases from V and 8 bases from J, with 9 bases between. The CDR3 has 12 residues. Source material: blood. The source of this sequence is a woman aged 18-29 years with Graves' hyperthyroidism. This chain uses TRBV3-1 with TRBJ1-2; D call uncertain. CDR3 amino acids: CASSQTQTGYTF. CDR3 sequence (DNA): TGTGCCAGCAGCCAAACCCAGACGGGCTACACCTTC.